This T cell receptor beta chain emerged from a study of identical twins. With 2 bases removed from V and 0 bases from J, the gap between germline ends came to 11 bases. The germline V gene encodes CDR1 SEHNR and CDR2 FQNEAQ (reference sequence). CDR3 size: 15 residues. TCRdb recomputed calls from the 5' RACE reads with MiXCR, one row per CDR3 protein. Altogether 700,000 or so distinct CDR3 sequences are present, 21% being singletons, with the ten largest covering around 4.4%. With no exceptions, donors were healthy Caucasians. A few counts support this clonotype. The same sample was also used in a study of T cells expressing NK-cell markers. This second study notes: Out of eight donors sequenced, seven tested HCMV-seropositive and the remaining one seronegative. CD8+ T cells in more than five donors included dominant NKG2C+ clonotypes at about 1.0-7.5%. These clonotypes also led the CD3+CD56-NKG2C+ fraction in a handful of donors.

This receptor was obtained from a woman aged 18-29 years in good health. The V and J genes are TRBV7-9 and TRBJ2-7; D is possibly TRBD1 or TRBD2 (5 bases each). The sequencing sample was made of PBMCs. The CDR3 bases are TGTGCCAGCAGCTTATATATCGGGACCTCCTACGAGCAGTACTTC. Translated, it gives CASSLYIGTSYEQYF.